The rows below give T cell receptor beta chains drawn from one sample of a study of metastatic and nonmetastatic thyroid tumors. TCRdb re-clonotyped the PCR reads via MiXCR. Among some 17,000 clones, 29% were seen once, and the ten largest hold 13%. Material: tumor tissue. The receptors were gathered from a female donor with papillary thyroid cancer or a benign thyroid nodule (not recorded which). Some clones in this sample may be carry-over from other donors' samples. The conserved cysteine and the conserved F or W are not part of the CDR3 here.

V: TRBV6-5; CDR3: ASSYSLTYGYT
V: TRBV6-1; CDR3: ASDPADESSYEQY
V: TRBV20-1; CDR3: SAIPGTGGSYEQY
V: TRBV2; CDR3: ASNSQGNSPLH
V: TRBV15; CDR3: ATSMSGTYEQY
V: TRBV12-3/TRBV12-4; CDR3: ASSLISNQPQH
V: TRBV11-1; CDR3: ASSLGGTGGNSPLH
V: TRBV3-1; CDR3: ASSQDRTSGFTDTQY
V: TRBV6-1; CDR3: ASSQKREALGGANVLT
V: TRBV28; CDR3: ASSPEGRWNGYT
V: TRBV6-1; CDR3: ASSEQGVRTEAF
V: TRBV28; CDR3: ASSLGRRDQETQY
V: TRBV7-2; CDR3: ASSLARGSDTQY
V: TRBV12-3/TRBV12-4; CDR3: ASSRAGTGGTYEQY
V: TRBV28; CDR3: ASSLLASIYEQY
V: TRBV20-1; CDR3: SARGGTGNQPQH
V: TRBV20-1; CDR3: SALPPTVAYGYT
V: TRBV6-1; CDR3: ASSSLGGDYNEQF
V: TRBV6-4; CDR3: ASSDSQGPPAYEQY
V: TRBV6-1; CDR3: ASTSQWQSSYNEQF
V: TRBV20-1; CDR3: SARDGLAGGYGDTQY
V: TRBV7-3; CDR3: ASSLNRRGSEQY
V: TRBV20-1; CDR3: SVSEAF
V: TRBV3-1; CDR3: ASSQDPTGWNTEAF
V: TRBV7-2; CDR3: ASSLATSNNSPLH
V: TRBV11-2; CDR3: ASSPRPEPGPDTQY
V: TRBV28; CDR3: ASSLSGWGDQPQH
V: TRBV9; CDR3: ASIDALSLGEQF
V: TRBV6-2/TRBV6-3; CDR3: ASRTGQGRIYYGYT
V: TRBV5-5; CDR3: ASSLLGENTEAF
V: TRBV6-1; CDR3: ASRPTVSGNTIY
V: TRBV6-2/TRBV6-3; CDR3: ASSALRRAGANVLT
V: TRBV20-1; CDR3: SAVGTSGTRSSYEQY
V: TRBV30; CDR3: ASLMRGNQPQH
V: TRBV4-2; CDR3: ASSQDAGPAVNEQF
V: TRBV11-2; CDR3: ASSFLPSGLENEQF
V: TRBV9; CDR3: ASSSRAPSTDTQY
V: TRBV12-3/TRBV12-4; CDR3: ASSLSSLAEAF
V: TRBV4-2; CDR3: ASSPGTSRGTDTQY
V: TRBV6-6; CDR3: ASSYSLTAPYEQY
V: TRBV6-2/TRBV6-3; CDR3: ASSSIVRDRTYEQY
V: TRBV9; CDR3: ASSAYFDRGGTDTQY
V: TRBV6-1; CDR3: ASTSGIYNEQF
V: TRBV4-2; CDR3: ASSLNRGGSNQPQH
V: TRBV7-9; CDR3: ASSLYREGTEAF
V: TRBV9; CDR3: ASSLQGETNTGELF
V: TRBV6-1; CDR3: ASSNTGFEAF
V: TRBV12-3/TRBV12-4; CDR3: ASARGDYEQG